Listed below are T cell receptor beta chains from one sample, sequenced in a study of CD8 T cells in Susac syndrome. TCRdb re-derived calls from the immunoSEQ multiplex PCR reads in MiXCR, one entry per CDR3 protein. The table includes 130,000 to 150,000 distinct CDR3 sequences, roughly 94% detected once. The material sequenced was CD4+ T cells from PBMCs. These receptors originate from a human donor in good health. Each CDR3 is given with its conserved first and last residue. Fields, in order: clone size, D gene, V gene, J gene, CDR3 DNA, CDR3 protein. The D gene is left open where the match is weak. Clone size, where shown, is once, few, many, or a class for clones that have expanded.

>-|-|TRBV24-1|TRBJ2-2
TGTGCCACCAGTGATAGGACCCCTGGCGGGGAGCTGTTTTTT
CATSDRTPGGELFF
>-|-|TRBV27|TRBJ2-3
TGTGCCAGCAGGGGAACTAGCACAGATACGCAGTATTTT
CASRGTSTDTQYF
>-|-|TRBV27|TRBJ2-7
TGTGCCAGCAGCCGACGGGCCGGAATGAAGCAGTACTTC
CASSRRAGMKQYF
>-|-|TRBV27|TRBJ2-7
TGTGCCAGCAGTTATCGCAGGGCGACCTACGAGCAGTACTTC
CASSYRRATYEQYF
>-|-|TRBV12-3/TRBV12-4|TRBJ1-2
TGTGCCAGCACCCTAGCAGACTCATCCTCCCGCTACACCTTC
CASTLADSSSRYTF
>-|-|TRBV30|TRBJ2-7
TGTGCCTGGAGTCGGCAGACCTACGAGCAGTACTTC
CAWSRQTYEQYF
>-|TRBD2|TRBV7-9|TRBJ2-7
TGTGCCAGCAGTCCAAGCGGGAGAGGAGCCTACGAGCAGTACTTC
CASSPSGRGAYEQYF
>-|TRBD1|TRBV29-1|TRBJ1-1
TGCAGCGTTGGACAGGGGGTGGGTGAAGCTTTCTTT
CSVGQGVGEAFF
>-|-|TRBV29-1|TRBJ1-2
TGCAGCGTTGTGCGGGGGAGCCATTCTTCTAACTATGGCTACACCTTC
CSVVRGSHSSNYGYTF
>-|-|TRBV15|TRBJ1-1
TGTGCCACAAATGACAGGATCCCGTGGGCTGAAGCTTTCTTT
CATNDRIPWAEAFF
>-|TRBD1|TRBV28|TRBJ1-2
TGTGCCAGCAGTTTACAGGGGGCGGATGGCTACACCTTC
CASSLQGADGYTF
>-|TRBD1|TRBV30|TRBJ2-2
TGTGCCTGGCGTACCCGTGGGACAGGTTACACCGGGGAGCTGTTTTTT
CAWRTRGTGYTGELFF
>once|-|TRBV14|TRBJ2-7
TGTGCCAGCAGCCAGCTACAGGGCTACGAGCAGTACTTC
CASSQLQGYEQYF
>-|-|TRBV5-1|TRBJ1-2
TGCGCCAGCAGCTTGTTCCAGGCCGCTAACTATGGCTACACCTTC
CASSLFQAANYGYTF
>-|-|TRBV19|TRBJ1-1
TGTGCCAGTTTACGGGAAGGGATCAACACTGAAGCTTTCTTT
CASLREGINTEAFF
>-|-|TRBV28|TRBJ2-7
TGTGCCAGCAGTTTAGAGAACAGAGACGAGCAGTACTTC
CASSLENRDEQYF
>-|TRBD1|TRBV19|TRBJ1-2
TGTGCCAGTAGGACCGACAGGGGCGTATACTATGGCTACACCTTC
CASRTDRGVYYGYTF
>-|-|TRBV4-1|TRBJ1-1
TGCGCCAGCAGCCCTACAGGAATAAACACTGAAGCTTTCTTT
CASSPTGINTEAFF
>-|-|TRBV20-1|TRBJ2-7
TGCAGTGCTAGAGGGTCTTTGCGCAGGGCGACTTACGAGCAGTACTTC
CSARGSLRRATYEQYF
>-|-|TRBV28|TRBJ2-2
TGTGCCAGCAGTGCACTCTCAGGGACGAACACCGGGGAGCTGTTTTTT
CASSALSGTNTGELFF
>once|TRBD1|TRBV29-1|TRBJ2-3
TGCAGCGTTAGGACAGGGGGGACAGATACGCAGTATTTT
CSVRTGGTDTQYF
>-|-|TRBV7-7|TRBJ2-5
TGTGCCAGCAGCCTCATAGTCGGCGGGAAGGGTGGAGAGACCCAGTACTTC
CASSLIVGGKGGETQYF
>-|-|TRBV3-1|TRBJ1-1
TGTGCCAGCAGCCAAGCAGGCGGCGAAGCTTTCTTT
CASSQAGGEAFF
>-|TRBD2|TRBV20-1|TRBJ2-7
TGCAGTGCTAGCCCTCGGGGGGGCCCCCTCGGGGAGCAGTATTTC
CSASPRGGPLGEQYF
>-|-|TRBV5-1|TRBJ2-2
TGCGCCAGCAGCTTGACGGGGGACACCGGGGAGCTGTTTTTT
CASSLTGDTGELFF
>-|-|TRBV7-9|TRBJ2-3
TGTGCCAGCAGCCTGGTTTCGGGAATATCCACAGATACGCAGTATTTT
CASSLVSGISTDTQYF
>-|-|TRBV24-1|TRBJ2-3
TGTGCCACCAGTGATTTAAGGCGGGGCACAGATACGCAGTATTTT
CATSDLRRGTDTQYF
>-|-|TRBV5-1|TRBJ2-2
TGCGCCAGCAGCTTGGGGCTAACCGCGAACACCGGGGAGCTGTTTTTT
CASSLGLTANTGELFF
>-|-|TRBV5-4|TRBJ2-3
TGTGCCAGCAGCTTGGACGAAAGCACAGATACGCAGTATTTT
CASSLDESTDTQYF
>-|-|TRBV15|TRBJ2-7
TGTGCCACCAGCAGAGATCTCAGGATGGGCGAGCAGTACTTC
CATSRDLRMGEQYF
>-|-|TRBV30|TRBJ2-7
TGTGCCTGGAGTGTAGCCGGGGGACGTCTTTATCTTTACGAGCAGTACTTC
CAWSVAGGRLYLYEQYF
>-|-|TRBV6-2/TRBV6-3|TRBJ2-7
TGTGCCAGCAGTCAGCAGTCCTACGAGCAGTACTTC
CASSQQSYEQYF
>few|-|TRBV3-1|TRBJ2-7
TGTGCCAGCAGCCAAGGTCCGAACTACTACGAGCAGTACTTC
CASSQGPNYYEQYF
>-|-|TRBV3-1|TRBJ2-5
TGTGCCAGCAGCCAACGGAGCAGGCAAGAGACCCAGTACTTC
CASSQRSRQETQYF
>-|TRBD2|TRBV5-6|TRBJ2-1
TGTGCCAGCAGCTTAGCTAGCGGCGAGCAGTTCTTC
CASSLASGEQFF
>-|-|TRBV7-9|TRBJ1-2
TGTGCCAGCAGCTTAGCTCCAGGGCGGAACGGCTACACCTTC
CASSLAPGRNGYTF
>-|-|TRBV7-3|TRBJ2-2
TGTGCCAGCAGCCCCCCCACCGGGGAGCTGTTTTTT
CASSPPTGELFF
>-|-|TRBV6-6|TRBJ2-5
TGTGCCAGCAGTTACTCCGCGACAGGACAAGAGACCCAGTACTTC
CASSYSATGQETQYF
>once|-|TRBV24-1|TRBJ2-1
TGTGCCACCAGTCGGGACTCCAATGAGCAGTTCTTC
CATSRDSNEQFF
>-|TRBD1|TRBV6-2/TRBV6-3|TRBJ2-7
TGTGCCAGCAGCCCTCGACAGGGTTCCTACGAGCAGTACTTC
CASSPRQGSYEQYF
>-|TRBD2|TRBV28|TRBJ2-3
TGTGCCAGCAGACCTCGTCGCTTAGCGGGAGATCCAGATACGCAGTATTTT
CASRPRRLAGDPDTQYF
>-|-|TRBV20-1|TRBJ1-1
TGCAGTGCTAGAGATCAGGGCAGGGCTGAAGCTTTCTTT
CSARDQGRAEAFF
>-|TRBD1|TRBV12-3/TRBV12-4|TRBJ2-4
TGTGCCAGCAGTTCAGGGGGCGCCAAAAACATTCAGTACTTC
CASSSGGAKNIQYF
>-|-|TRBV12-3/TRBV12-4|TRBJ2-7
TGTGCCAGCAGTCCCCGGACCCAGTCCTACGAGCAGTACTTC
CASSPRTQSYEQYF
>once|TRBD1|TRBV6-2/TRBV6-3|TRBJ2-2
TGTGCCAGCAGCCCCGGGACAGTACACACCGGGGAGCTGTTTTTT
CASSPGTVHTGELFF
>once|-|TRBV5-1|TRBJ2-7
TGCGCCAGCAGCTTGGGGGAGGTCCCCTACGAGCAGTACTTC
CASSLGEVPYEQYF
>-|TRBD2|TRBV5-4|TRBJ2-1
TGTGCCAGCAGCCCCGGGACTAGTAATGAGCAGTTCTTC
CASSPGTSNEQFF
>once|-|TRBV2|TRBJ1-1
TGTGCCAGCAGTGAAAACATTGGAGGCGTTGACACTGAAGCTTTCTTT
CASSENIGGVDTEAFF
>-|TRBD1|TRBV27|TRBJ2-2
TGTGCCAGCAGTTGGGGACAGGGGGACACCGGGGAGCTGTTTTTT
CASSWGQGDTGELFF
>-|TRBD1|TRBV3-1|TRBJ2-1
TGTGCCAGCAGCCACTTTGAGGGGGCGGTCTACAATGAGCAGTTCTTC
CASSHFEGAVYNEQFF
>-|TRBD1|TRBV3-1|TRBJ1-2
TGTGCCAGCAGCCCCTCGGACAGGGCCGATGGCTACACCTTC
CASSPSDRADGYTF
>-|-|TRBV7-2|TRBJ2-5
TGTGCCAGCAGCATTATCACGTTTGAGGGAGGCGAGACCCAGTACTTC
CASSIITFEGGETQYF
>-|-|TRBV10-3|TRBJ1-1
TGTGCCATCAGACCGACGGTGGAGGGAGGTGAAGCTTTCTTT
CAIRPTVEGGEAFF